This T cell receptor beta chain was retrieved from a study of long-term antiretroviral therapy in people with HIV. All donors provided no fewer than one pre-ART and no fewer than two post-ART PBMC samples. There were no participants with HIV treated outside the United States. The CDR3 is made up of 16 amino acids. CDR1 and CDR2 (germline): SGDLS, YYNGEE. V shed 0 bases, J shed 4 bases, and the junction held 4 bases outside the gene matches. At survey level, the immunoSEQ assay was run in its v3.0 version. Data came from immunoSEQ multiplex PCR; TCRdb stores just in-frame clones and leaves some out. This table has about 9,700 clones, around 74% appearing once.

Here the sequenced sample was unsorted PBMCs, taken 1.8 years before starting antiretroviral therapy. The chain uses TRBV9 and TRBJ2-5; 12 nucleotides agree with TRBD2. The TCR originated in a man in his forties with HIV. The CDR3 spells CASSVGASGRGETQYF. For the CDR3, the DNA is TGTGCCAGCAGCGTAGGGGCTAGCGGGAGGGGAGAGACCCAGTACTTC.